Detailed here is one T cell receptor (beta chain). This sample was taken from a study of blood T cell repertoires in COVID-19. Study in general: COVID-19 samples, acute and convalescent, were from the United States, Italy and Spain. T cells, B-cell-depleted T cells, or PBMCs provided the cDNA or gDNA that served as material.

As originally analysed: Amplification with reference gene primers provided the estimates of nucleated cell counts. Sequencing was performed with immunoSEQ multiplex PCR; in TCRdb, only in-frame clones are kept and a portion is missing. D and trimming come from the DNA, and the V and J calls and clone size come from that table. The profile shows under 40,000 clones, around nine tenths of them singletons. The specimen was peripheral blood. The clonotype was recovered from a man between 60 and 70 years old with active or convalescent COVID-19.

The CDR3 DNA follows: TGTGCCAGCAGCTCCGGGACAGCGGCCGGGGGTGGCTACACCTTC. Its protein product is CASSSGTAAGGGYTF. The chain joins TRBV7-6 to TRBJ1-2; TRBD1 aligns across 7 bases. V shed 4 bases, J shed 7 bases, and the junction held 12 bases outside the gene matches. Looked up from germline, CDR1 is SGHVS and CDR2 is FNYEAQ. There are 15 residues in the CDR3.